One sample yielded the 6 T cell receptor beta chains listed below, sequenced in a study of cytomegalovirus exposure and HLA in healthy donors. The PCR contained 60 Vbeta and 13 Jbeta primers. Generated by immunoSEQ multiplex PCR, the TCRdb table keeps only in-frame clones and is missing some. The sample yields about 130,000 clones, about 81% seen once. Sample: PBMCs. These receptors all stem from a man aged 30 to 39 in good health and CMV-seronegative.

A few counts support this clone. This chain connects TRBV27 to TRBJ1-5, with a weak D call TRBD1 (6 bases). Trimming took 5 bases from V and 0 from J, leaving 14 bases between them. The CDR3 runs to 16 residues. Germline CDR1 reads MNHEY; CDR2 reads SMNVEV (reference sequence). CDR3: CASSQRGGYSNQPQHF. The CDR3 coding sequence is TGTGCCAGCAGTCAAAGGGGGGGTTATAGCAATCAGCCCCAGCATTTT.

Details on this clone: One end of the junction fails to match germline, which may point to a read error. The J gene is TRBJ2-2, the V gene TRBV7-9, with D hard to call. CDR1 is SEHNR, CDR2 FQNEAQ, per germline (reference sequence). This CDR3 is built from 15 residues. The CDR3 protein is CASRLGASDTGELFF. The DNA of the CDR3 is TGTGCCAGCAGGTTAGGCGCTTCGGACACCGGGGAGCTGTTTTTT.

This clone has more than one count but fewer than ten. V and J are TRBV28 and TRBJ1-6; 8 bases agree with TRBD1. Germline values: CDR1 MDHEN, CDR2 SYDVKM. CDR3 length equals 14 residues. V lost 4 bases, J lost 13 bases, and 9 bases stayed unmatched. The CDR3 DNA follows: TGTGCCAGCAGTTCTCTGGACAGGGTCGGGCCCCTCCACTTT. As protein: CASSSLDRVGPLHF. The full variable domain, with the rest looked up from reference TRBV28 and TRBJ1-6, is DVKVTQSSRYLVKRTGEKVFLECVQDMDHENMFWYRQDPGLGLRLIYFSYDVKMKEKGDIPEGYSVSREKKERFSLILESASTNQTSMYLCASSSLDRVGPLHFGNGTRLTVT.

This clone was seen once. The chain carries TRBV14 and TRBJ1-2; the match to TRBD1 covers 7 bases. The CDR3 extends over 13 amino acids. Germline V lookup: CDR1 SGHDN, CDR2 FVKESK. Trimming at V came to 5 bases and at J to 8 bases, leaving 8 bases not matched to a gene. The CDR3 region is CASSNYRGDGYTF. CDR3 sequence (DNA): TGTGCCAGCAGCAATTACAGGGGCGACGGCTACACCTTC.

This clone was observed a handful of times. Written as DNA, the CDR3 is TGTGCCAGCAGCCCGAGAGGAAGGGGAGAAAAACTGTTTTTT. Translating gives CASSPRGRGEKLFF. The chain is built from TRBV9 and TRBJ1-4; perhaps TRBD1 as D (5 bases). V gave up 4 bases and J gave up 8 bases, with 15 bases separating them. The V gene's germline CDR1 is SGDLS and CDR2 YYNGEE. The CDR3 consists of 14 residues.

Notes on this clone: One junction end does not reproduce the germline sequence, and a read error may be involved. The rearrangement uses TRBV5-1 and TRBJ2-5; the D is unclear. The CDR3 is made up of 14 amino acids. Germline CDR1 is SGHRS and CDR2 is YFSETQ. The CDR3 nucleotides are TGCGCCAGCAGCTTGCCCGGGTCTGCAGAGGCCCAGTACTTC. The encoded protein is CASSLPGSAEAQYF.